This T cell receptor beta chain was identified in a study of cytomegalovirus exposure and HLA in healthy donors. The V segment lost 6 bases and the J segment 4 bases; nucleotides outside the gene matches: 9. The CDR3 is 15 amino acids. Germline V gene sequence: CDR1 LNHDA, CDR2 SQIVND (reference sequence). Some clones are missing from TCRdb's copy, which holds only in-frame ones; the method was immunoSEQ multiplex PCR. The sample contains more than 45,000 clones, approximately 92% of which appear only once. The receptor's source is a woman in her late teens or twenties in good health and CMV-seronegative. Input material: PBMCs. V usage is TRBV19 and J usage is TRBJ2-3; 8 bases fit TRBD1. The CDR3 protein is CASRTPGGRSDTQYF. DNA for the CDR3: TGTGCCAGTAGAACCCCAGGGGGCCGGTCAGATACGCAGTATTTT.